The 8 T cell receptor beta chains reported below all come from one sample, sequenced in a study of early T cells in non-severe SARS-CoV-2 infection. TCRdb itself ran the 5' RACE reads through MiXCR, one entry per CDR3 protein. The sample shows tens of thousands of distinct CDR3 sequences, 6.6% of them seen only once. The sequencing sample was made of whole blood. These receptors all stem from an adult who was a healthcare worker with PCR-confirmed SARS-CoV-2 infection or an uninfected control (not recorded which).

Note on this clonotype: A much larger clone differs from this one at a single base, so this may be a read error. This rearrangement joins TRBV12-5 to TRBJ1-1, with D tentatively TRBD1 (5 bases). Germline CDR1 is LGHNT and CDR2 is FRNRAP. The CDR3 runs 18 residues. The CDR3, as DNA: TGTGCTAGTGGTTTGGATCCATCGGCGACAGACTTGAAAACTGAAGCTTTCTTT. This translates into CASGLDPSATDLKTEAFF. Combining the CDR3 with reference TRBV12-5 and TRBJ1-1 gives the whole variable domain DARVTQTPRHKVTEMGQEVTMRCQPILGHNTVFWYRQTMMQGLELLAYFRNRAPLDDSGMPKDRFSAEMPDATLATLKIQPSEPRDSAVYFCASGLDPSATDLKTEAFFGQGTRLTVV.

This clonotype was observed at least ten times. The rearrangement joins TRBV2 to TRBJ2-5; D not certain. The CDR3 sequence is 10 residues long. CDR1 and CDR2 (germline): SNHLY, FYNNEI. V shed 6 bases and J shed 6 bases, with 5 bases lying between them. As DNA, the CDR3 is TGTGCCAGCAGATCTAAGACCCAGTACTTC. Translation gives CASRSKTQYF.

This clonotype was found many times. The chain employs TRBV4-1 and TRBJ1-2; TRBD1 is a possible D gene (5 bases). This CDR3 spans 13 amino acids. V lost 3 bases, J lost 4 bases, and 9 bases lay in between. CDR1 and CDR2 (germline): MGHRA, YSYEKL. This CDR3 reads CASSQTDSYGYTF. The CDR3 DNA reads TGCGCCAGCAGCCAGACAGACTCCTATGGCTACACCTTC.

This clonotype was counted at least ten times. The genes are TRBV11-2 and TRBJ1-5; a weak D match, TRBD1 (6 bases). CDR3 length equals 13 residues. The V end was cut by 0 bases, the J end by 9 bases, with 9 bases between. Germline assignment: CDR1 SGHAT and CDR2 FQNNGV. CDR3 sequence: CASSLDLRGPQHF. The DNA for the CDR3 is TGTGCCAGCAGCTTAGATCTCAGGGGGCCCCAGCATTTT.

This clonotype was recorded at least ten times. This chain connects TRBV28 to TRBJ2-7; TRBD2 matches 10 bases. The CDR3 runs 13 residues. Losses at the gene ends were 7 bases for V and 2 bases for J; bases not matched to a gene: 2. Germline loops: CDR1 MDHEN, CDR2 SYDVKM. The CDR3 sequence is CASILAGAYEQYF. CDR3 DNA: TGTGCCAGCATCCTAGCGGGAGCCTACGAGCAGTACTTC.

This clonotype was counted between two and nine times. The chain recombines TRBV6-6 with TRBJ1-2; D remains unclear. Germline V gene sequence: CDR1 MNHNY, CDR2 SVGAGI (reference sequence). V was trimmed by 4 bases and J by 3 bases, leaving 15 bases between them. The CDR3 length is 15 residues. The CDR3 loop reads CASSSHEAGYYGYTF. The CDR3 DNA reads as TGTGCCAGCAGTTCCCACGAGGCAGGCTACTATGGCTACACCTTC.

V and J are TRBV6-2 or TRBV6-3 and TRBJ2-1; 9 bases align to TRBD2. CDR1 MNHEY and CDR2 SVGEGT come from the germline V gene. V shed 0 bases and J 4 bases; nucleotides not matched to a gene: 7. The CDR3 has 17 amino acids. The DNA for the CDR3 is TGTGCCAGCAGTTACTCGATAGCGGGAGAGCCATACAATGAGCAGTTCTTC. Protein: CASSYSIAGEPYNEQFF.

This clonotype has at least ten counts. V usage is TRBV11-3 and J usage is TRBJ2-1, with unresolved D. Germline V gives CDR1 SGHNT, CDR2 YENEEA. The CDR3 totals 13 residues. V gave up 4 bases and J gave up 5 bases, with 9 bases separating them. CDR3 protein: CASSSSLNNEQFF. The CDR3 nucleotides are TGTGCCAGCAGCTCCTCCCTTAACAATGAGCAGTTCTTC.